The 17 T cell receptor beta chains below were found in one sample sequenced in a study of blood T cell repertoires in COVID-19. Sequencing was performed with immunoSEQ multiplex PCR; in TCRdb, only in-frame clones are kept and a portion is missing. The sample has approximately 220,000 clones; around 84% are singletons. Sequenced: peripheral blood. These receptors were collected from a man aged 55 to 70 with acute or convalescent COVID-19.

The chain is built from TRBV5-1 and TRBJ2-1, with 9 bases lining up with TRBD2. Per germline, CDR1 SGHRS and CDR2 YFSETQ. J lost 8 bases, V lost 4 bases, and 10 bases had no gene match. This CDR3 spans 15 amino acids. The CDR3 loop is CASSAPGLADDEQFF. DNA for the CDR3: TGCGCCAGCAGCGCCCCGGGACTAGCCGACGATGAGCAGTTCTTC.

The chain employs TRBV5-6 and TRBJ2-1; D perhaps matches TRBD2 (5 bases). The V gene lost 0 bases and the J gene lost 9 bases, with 7 bases spanning the gap. CDR1 and CDR2 from the germline V gene are SGHDT and YYEEEE. The CDR3 totals 12 residues. CDR3 bases: TGTGCCAGCAGCTTGGTGGGGAGTGAGCAGTTCTTC. It is translated as CASSLVGSEQFF.

The rearrangement joins TRBV27 to TRBJ1-5; 11 nucleotides align to TRBD1. The CDR3 covers 18 residues. Germline CDR1 reads MNHEY; CDR2 reads SMNVEV (reference sequence). The junction had 14 bases not matched to a gene; V was cut back by 8 bases and J by 2 bases. The CDR3 spells CASARWDRGYGRNQPQHF. The CDR3 nucleotides read TGTGCCAGCGCGCGATGGGACAGGGGGTATGGGCGCAATCAGCCCCAGCATTTT.

This clone was seen only once. The chain combines TRBV18 with TRBJ1-2; 9 positions match TRBD1. The CDR3 sequence is 17 residues long. Germline V gives CDR1 KGHSH, CDR2 LQKENI. J lost 4 bases, V lost 0 bases, and 9 bases had no gene match. This CDR3 is CASSPPLTGGMGYGYTF. In nucleotides, the CDR3 is TGTGCCAGCTCACCACCGCTTACAGGGGGCATGGGCTATGGCTACACCTTC.

This sequence joins TRBV6-5 and TRBJ2-3; a possible D gene is TRBD2 (5 bases). This CDR3 has 15 residues. The V and J ends lost 5 bases and 2 bases respectively, with 14 bases between them. The germline gives CDR1 MNHEY, CDR2 SVGAGI. The CDR3 DNA is TGTGCCAGCAGTCCCGACTCGGGGTCCACAGATACGCAGTATTTT. Translating gives CASSPDSGSTDTQYF.

The V call is TRBV10-3, the J call TRBJ2-5; 7 positions agree with TRBD2. The germline V gene encodes CDR1 ENHRY and CDR2 SYGVKD. This CDR3 has 14 residues. Trimming took 2 bases from V and 5 from J; bases not matched to a gene: 5. CDR3 sequence reads: CAISERGVEETQYF. In nucleotides, the CDR3 is TGTGCCATCAGTGAGCGGGGGGTTGAGGAGACCCAGTACTTC.

The chain employs TRBV11-2 and TRBJ2-5, with a weak D call TRBD2 (6 bases). The V gene's germline CDR1 is SGHAT and CDR2 FQNNGV. This CDR3 has 14 residues. V was trimmed by 5 bases and J by 4 bases, leaving 14 bases between them. The CDR3 loop is CASSTWGGVETQYF. DNA for the CDR3: TGTGCCAGCAGCACCTGGGGCGGGGTAGAGACCCAGTACTTC.

The genes are TRBV14 and TRBJ2-3, with TRBD2 as a possible D gene (6 bases). The CDR3 runs 15 residues. The V gene's germline CDR1 is SGHDN and CDR2 FVKESK. The V and J ends lost 2 bases and 1 base respectively, with 10 bases between them. The CDR3 loop reads CASSQLGGRTDTQYF. The CDR3 bases are TGTGCCAGCAGCCAACTCGGGGGTCGCACAGATACGCAGTATTTT. Variable domain in full (rest from reference TRBV14 and TRBJ2-3): EAGVTQFPSHSVIEKGQTVTLRCDPISGHDNLYWYRRVMGKEIKFLLHFVKESKQDESGMPNNRFLAERTGGTYSTLKVQPAELEDSGVYFCASSQLGGRTDTQYFGPGTRLTVL.

V and J are TRBV6-2 or TRBV6-3 and TRBJ1-1; D is uncertain. V lost 2 bases to trimming and J lost 7 bases, with 8 bases between them. This CDR3 has 12 residues. CDR1 is MNHEY, CDR2 SVGEGT, per germline. This CDR3 reads CASSYGGIEAFF. The DNA for the CDR3 is TGTGCCAGCAGTTACGGCGGTATTGAAGCTTTCTTT.

This rearrangement joins TRBV4-2 to TRBJ2-5, with 13 bases identical to TRBD2. After removal of 5 bases from V and 5 bases from J, the junction contained 20 bases not matched to a gene. This CDR3 has 20 amino acids. CDR1 and CDR2 from the germline V gene are LGHNA and YNFKEQ. In nucleotides, the CDR3 is TGTGCCAGCAGCGACGTGAGACTAGCGGGGGGCCAGGGGGGATGGGAGACCCAGTACTTC. It specifies CASSDVRLAGGQGGWETQYF.

The rearrangement joins TRBV9 to TRBJ1-2; TRBD1 agrees at 11 bases. The germline V gene encodes CDR1 SGDLS and CDR2 YYNGEE. The CDR3 length is 15 residues. Trimming removed 0 bases from V and 2 bases from J; junction bases left unmatched: 0. Here the CDR3 DNA reads TGTGCCAGCAGCGTAGGGACAGGGGGCAACTATGGCTACACCTTC. Translation gives CASSVGTGGNYGYTF.

This clone showed up just a few times. The V call is TRBV10-3, the J call TRBJ1-2; 11 bases line up with TRBD1. Germline-derived CDR1 and CDR2 are ENHRY and SYGVKD. This CDR3 has 14 amino acids. Unmatched junction bases numbered 4, after V lost 6 bases and J lost 4 bases. Here the CDR3 DNA reads TGTGCCATCAGGGGGACAGGGGGTTTCTATGGCTACACCTTC. Residues: CAIRGTGGFYGYTF.

The gene calls are TRBV29-1 and TRBJ1-4; D gene uncertain. This CDR3 has 12 amino acids. Germline V gives CDR1 SQVTM, CDR2 ANQGSEA. Trimming left V 5 bases short and J 3 bases short, with 7 bases between. In nucleotides, the CDR3 is TGCAGCGTTCTAGGCGCTAATGAAAAACTGTTTTTT. Its protein product is CSVLGANEKLFF. Supplemented by reference TRBV29-1 and TRBJ1-4, the full variable domain reads SAVISQKPSRDICQRGTSLTIQCQVDSQVTMMFWYRQQPGQSLTLIATANQGSEATYESGFVIDKFPISRPNLTFSTLTVSNMSPEDSSIYLCSVLGANEKLFFGSGTQLSVL.

The J gene is TRBJ1-1, the V gene TRBV6-5; 7 bases are shared with TRBD1. Germline CDR1 reads MNHEY; CDR2 reads SVGAGI. CDR3 length equals 15 residues. Unmatched junction bases numbered 15, after V lost 7 bases and J lost 7 bases. The CDR3 coding sequence is TGTGCCAGCATGAGGGGGCCCCAAAGGTCCGGTGAAGCTTTCTTT. Translating gives CASMRGPQRSGEAFF.

The chain has TRBV4-3 and TRBJ2-1, with 8 bases aligning to TRBD2. The V gene's germline CDR1 is LGHNA and CDR2 YSLEER. There are 16 residues in the CDR3. The junction had 13 bases not matched to a gene; V was cut back by 4 bases and J by 8 bases. CDR3 sequence (DNA): TGCGCCAGCAGCCTCGGGGGACTAGGGGTCGGCGATGAGCAGTTCTTC. Its translation is CASSLGGLGVGDEQFF.

The chain recombines TRBV6-2 or TRBV6-3 with TRBJ2-7, with 8 bases identical to TRBD1. This CDR3 has 15 residues. The V segment lost 6 bases and the J segment 2 bases; nucleotides outside the gene matches: 9. The germline V gene has CDR1 MNHEY and CDR2 SVGEGT. CDR3 sequence reads: CASSPWAGGTYEQYF. The CDR3 nucleotides are TGTGCCAGCAGCCCCTGGGCAGGGGGCACCTACGAGCAGTACTTC.

The chain has TRBV19 and TRBJ2-7; the D gene is possibly TRBD1 (5 bases). The germline gives CDR1 LNHDA, CDR2 SQIVND (reference sequence). V lost 3 bases to trimming and J lost 6 bases, with 15 bases between them. CDR3 size: 14 residues. The CDR3 DNA sequence: TGTGCCAGTAGTATTCAGGGATTCAAGAGCGAGCAGTACTTC. Translating it yields CASSIQGFKSEQYF.